The T cell receptor (beta chain) described here comes from a study of cytomegalovirus exposure and HLA in healthy donors. Study-level results: A list of 150 to 200 TCR beta chains associated with cytomegalovirus was given. CMV serostatus was the sole immune exposure information available. Several of the most significant clusters appeared, in a later analysis, to be linked to common viral pathogens.

It was with 60 Vbeta and 13 Jbeta primers that the PCR ran. TCRdb's table, derived via immunoSEQ multiplex PCR, lists solely in-frame clones and lacks some. This sample has some 45,000 clones, with 50% found just once. Remarks on this clone: Its antigen remains unknown.

The CDR3 is made up of 16 amino acids. The ends lost 0 bases at V and 6 bases at J; junction bases unmatched: 6. The germline CDR1 and CDR2 sequences are MRHNA and SNTAGT. The chain couples TRBV6-4 to TRBJ2-3; TRBD2 agrees at 10 bases. Sequenced input: PBMCs. The clonotype comes from a human donor in good health. The CDR3 region is CASSDSVAGGADTQYF. The DNA for the CDR3 is TGTGCCAGCAGTGACTCCGTAGCGGGGGGTGCGGATACGCAGTATTTT.